This TCR beta chain was obtained from a study of control samples from healthy donors and cancer patients. CDR1 is LGHNA and CDR2 is YNFKEQ in the germline V gene. Trimming shortened V by 6 bases and J by 2 bases, and 10 bases separated the two germline ends. CDR3 length: 14 residues. TCRdb's copy holds only in-frame clones and misses some; the assay was immunoSEQ multiplex PCR. The sample has roughly 370,000 clones, more than 80% seen once. The chain combines TRBV4-2 with TRBJ1-4; possible D gene TRBD1, 5 bases. The sequence came from a man between 35 and 55 years old with head and neck cancer. The sample taken for sequencing was PBMCs. CDR3 amino acids: CASSRPGTNEKLFF. CDR3 nucleotide sequence: TGTGCCAGCAGTCGACCAGGGACTAATGAAAAACTGTTTTTT.